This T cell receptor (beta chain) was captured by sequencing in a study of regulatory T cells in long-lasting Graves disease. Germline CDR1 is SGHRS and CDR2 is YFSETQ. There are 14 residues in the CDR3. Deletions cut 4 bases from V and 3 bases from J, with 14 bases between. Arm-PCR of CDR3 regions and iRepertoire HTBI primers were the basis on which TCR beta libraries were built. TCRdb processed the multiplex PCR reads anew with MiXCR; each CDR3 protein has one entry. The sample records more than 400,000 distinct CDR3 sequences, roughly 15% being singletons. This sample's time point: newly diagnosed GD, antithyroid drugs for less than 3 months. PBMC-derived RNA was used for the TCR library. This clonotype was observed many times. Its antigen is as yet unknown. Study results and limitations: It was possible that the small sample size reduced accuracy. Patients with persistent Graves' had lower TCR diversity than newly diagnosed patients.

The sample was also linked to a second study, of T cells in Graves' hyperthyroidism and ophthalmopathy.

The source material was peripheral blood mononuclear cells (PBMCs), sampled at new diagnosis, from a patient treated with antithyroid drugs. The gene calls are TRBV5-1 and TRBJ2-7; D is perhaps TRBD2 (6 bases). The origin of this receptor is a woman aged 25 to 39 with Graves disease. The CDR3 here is CASSRDSSNYEQYF. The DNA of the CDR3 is TGCGCCAGCAGCCGGGACTCCAGCAACTACGAGCAGTACTTC.